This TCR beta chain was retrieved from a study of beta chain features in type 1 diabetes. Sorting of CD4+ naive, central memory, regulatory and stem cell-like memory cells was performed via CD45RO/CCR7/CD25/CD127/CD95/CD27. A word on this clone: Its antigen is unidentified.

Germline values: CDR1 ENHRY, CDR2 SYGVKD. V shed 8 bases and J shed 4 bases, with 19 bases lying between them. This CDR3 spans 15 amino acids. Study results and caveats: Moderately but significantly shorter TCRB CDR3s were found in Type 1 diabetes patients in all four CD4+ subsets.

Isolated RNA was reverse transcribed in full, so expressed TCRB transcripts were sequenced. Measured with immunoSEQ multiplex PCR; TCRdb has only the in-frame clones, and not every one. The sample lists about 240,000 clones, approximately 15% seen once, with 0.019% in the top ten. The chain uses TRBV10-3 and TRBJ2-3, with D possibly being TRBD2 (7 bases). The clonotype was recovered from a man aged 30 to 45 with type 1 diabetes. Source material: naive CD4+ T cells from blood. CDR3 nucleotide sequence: TGTGCCATCCGGAGAGGAGGGGGGGAGGCAGATACGCAGTATTTT. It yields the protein CAIRRGGGEADTQYF.